This T cell receptor (beta chain) derives from a study of blood T cell repertoires in COVID-19. Study overall: COVID-19 samples, acute and convalescent, were from the United States, Italy and Spain. In each case, the material was cDNA or gDNA derived from T cells, B-cell-depleted T cells, or PBMCs.

In the study's own analysis: Nucleated cell number was recorded as an estimate derived from reference gene primer amplification. Here immunoSEQ multiplex PCR was the method, and the copy in TCRdb shows in-frame clones only, minus some. The V and J calls and clone size are taken from that table; D and trimming were inferred from the DNA. Of 300,000 or so clones listed, roughly 90% were seen once; the top ten hold less than 3.5%. This clone appeared once. There are 14 residues in the CDR3. Per the germline V gene, CDR1 is SGDLS and CDR2 is YYNGEE. Losses at the gene ends were 4 bases for V and 0 bases for J; bases not matched to a gene: 4.

Specimen: peripheral blood. The chain is built from TRBV9 and TRBJ2-7; the match to TRBD2 covers 7 bases. This receptor was taken from a woman aged 25 to 39 with COVID-19, enrolled during active disease. In nucleotides, the CDR3 is TGTGCCAGCAGCTTGACTAGCCTCTCCTACGAGCAGTACTTC. Translating it yields CASSLTSLSYEQYF.